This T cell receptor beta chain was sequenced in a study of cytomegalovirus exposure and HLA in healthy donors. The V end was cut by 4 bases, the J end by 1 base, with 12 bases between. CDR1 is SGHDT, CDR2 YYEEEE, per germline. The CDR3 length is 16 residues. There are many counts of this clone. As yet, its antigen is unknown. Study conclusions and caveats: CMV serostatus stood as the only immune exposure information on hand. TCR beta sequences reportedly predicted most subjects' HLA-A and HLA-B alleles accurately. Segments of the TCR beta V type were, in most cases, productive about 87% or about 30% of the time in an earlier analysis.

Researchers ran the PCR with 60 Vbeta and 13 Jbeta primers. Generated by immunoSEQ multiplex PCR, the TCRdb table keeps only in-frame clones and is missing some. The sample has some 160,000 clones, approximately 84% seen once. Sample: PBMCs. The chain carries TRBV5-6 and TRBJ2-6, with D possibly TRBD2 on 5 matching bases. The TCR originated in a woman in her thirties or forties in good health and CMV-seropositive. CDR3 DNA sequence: TGTGCCAGCAGCCCCTACGGGGAATCTGGGGCCAACGTCCTGACTTTC. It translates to CASSPYGESGANVLTF.